The source of this TCR beta chain is a study of response to subunit inactivated influenza vaccine. The sample holds a few counts of this clonotype. The antigen remains undetermined. Regarding the study as a whole: Each seasonal influenza vaccination, the authors suggested, recruits few new T cells.

The CDR3 runs 15 residues. Trimming took 4 bases from V and 0 from J, leaving 11 bases between them. Germline V lookup: CDR1 SGHRS, CDR2 YFSETQ. Each CDR3 protein is one row after TCRdb ran MiXCR on the RT-PCR reads. This table has under 550,000 distinct CDR3 sequences, around 8% appearing once. This clonotype was obtained from a man aged 50-75 years who received an inactivated influenza vaccine. The specimen comprised PBMCs from blood, sampled around 25 months after vaccination. This rearrangement joins TRBV5-1 to TRBJ2-4; D not certain. CDR3 loop: CASSSHTLAKNIQYF. The CDR3 DNA sequence: TGCGCCAGCAGCAGTCATACACTAGCCAAAAACATTCAGTACTTC.